The 7 T cell receptor beta chains below come from one sample, sequenced in a study of OX40 agonist ivuxolimab in advanced cancers. Clones were read by immunoSEQ multiplex PCR, and TCRdb kept only the in-frame ones, dropping some. The sample has some 19,000 clones, approximately 83% seen once. The sample here was CD4+ or CD8+ T cells sorted from blood, taken in a trial of the OX40 agonist ivuxolimab. Receptors originate from an adult with an advanced solid tumor such as melanoma, head and neck, liver or kidney cancer.

This chain uses TRBV28 with TRBJ2-7; perhaps TRBD2 as D (5 bases). V was shortened by 3 bases and J by 2 bases, with 20 bases between the two germline ends. This CDR3 comprises 17 residues. The germline V gene encodes CDR1 MDHEN and CDR2 SYDVKM. CDR3 residues: CASSFGRGKVTTYEQYF. The CDR3 DNA reads TGTGCCAGCAGTTTTGGTAGAGGGAAAGTCACAACCTACGAGCAGTACTTC.

The chain joins TRBV11-2 to TRBJ2-7; D possibly corresponds to TRBD2 (6 bases). The CDR3 is 15 residues long. Trimming took 5 bases from V and 5 from J, leaving 19 bases between them. Germline CDR1 is SGHAT and CDR2 is FQNNGV. The CDR3 sequence: CASSPSWGVINEQYF. The CDR3 DNA sequence: TGTGCCAGCAGCCCTTCGTGGGGGGTTATCAACGAGCAGTACTTC.

This chain connects TRBV5-1 to TRBJ2-3; D ambiguous. The CDR3 loop spans 16 amino acids. Germline assignment: CDR1 SGHRS and CDR2 YFSETQ. V lost 0 bases to trimming and J lost 0 bases, with 11 bases between them. The CDR3 sequence: CASSLGTLTSTDTQYF. Here the CDR3 DNA reads TGCGCCAGCAGCTTGGGGACCTTAACTAGCACAGATACGCAGTATTTT.

The rearrangement joins TRBV7-2 to TRBJ2-1, with 8 positions matching TRBD1. CDR3 length: 14 amino acids. Unmatched junction bases numbered 8, after V lost 5 bases and J lost 8 bases. Germline V gene sequence: CDR1 SGHTA, CDR2 FQGNSA. As DNA, the CDR3 is TGTGCCAGCAGCCCCTGGCAGGGGGCAGATGAGCAGTTCTTC. As protein: CASSPWQGADEQFF.

This chain connects TRBV6-6 to TRBJ1-2; D gene uncertain. CDR1 and CDR2 (germline): MNHNY, SVGAGI (reference sequence). Trimming took off 0 bases at V and 7 bases at J, with 15 bases between the two ends. CDR3 length: 15 amino acids. This CDR3 reads CASSYSYGTEIGYTF. The CDR3 DNA reads as TGTGCCAGCAGTTACTCCTACGGCACTGAAATTGGCTACACCTTC.

The chain combines TRBV28 with TRBJ1-3; 8 nucleotides line up with TRBD1. Germline V gene sequence: CDR1 MDHEN, CDR2 SYDVKM. The V gene end was trimmed by 3 bases and the J gene end by 0 bases; junction bases not matched to a gene: 1. The length of the CDR3 is 15 residues. The CDR3 region is CASSFTGGSGNTIYF. The CDR3 nucleotides are TGTGCCAGCAGTTTCACAGGGGGCTCTGGAAACACCATATATTTT.

The V gene is TRBV4-1, the J gene TRBJ1-6; tentatively, D is TRBD1 (5 bases). CDR3 size: 13 residues. V was trimmed by 1 base and J by 8 bases, leaving 6 bases between them. In germline, CDR1 is MGHRA, CDR2 YSYEKL. The CDR3, as DNA: TGCGCCAGCAGCCAAGGGGGGGATTCACCCCTCCACTTT. Amino acid sequence: CASSQGGDSPLHF.